The present entry profiles one T cell receptor (beta chain) with its context. The data were taken from a study of T cells in Graves' hyperthyroidism and ophthalmopathy. Trimming removed 0 bases at V and 0 bases at J, with 5 bases between. This CDR3 spans 14 amino acids. In germline, CDR1 is LGHDT, CDR2 YNNKEL (reference sequence). TCR beta CDR3 region amplification was performed from RNA transcripts. The HTBI set primed first-round TCR CDR3 RT-PCR. TCRdb processed the multiplex PCR reads anew with MiXCR; each CDR3 protein has one entry. The table lists under 650,000 distinct CDR3 sequences, around 15% of them singletons.

This chain links TRBV3-1 with TRBJ1-1; D gene unclear. The clonotype was recovered from a woman in her twenties or thirties with Graves' hyperthyroidism. Sequenced: blood. The CDR3 bases are TGTGCCAGCAGCCAAGAAGCGGTGAACACTGAAGCTTTCTTT. Protein product: CASSQEAVNTEAFF.